The sequence of this T cell receptor beta chain was determined in a study of Ad26.COV2.S vaccination and SARS-CoV-2 variants. Sequenced by immunoSEQ multiplex PCR; TCRdb stores in-frame clones only, minus some. The sample records some 500,000 clones, 89% being singletons. Treatment meaning: about 20 received Ad26.COV2.S at low or high dose, single or two shots; roughly five received placebo; per-sample allocation not given. Collection of samples fell on day 63 after the first vaccine or placebo injection. CDR3 length equals 16 residues. Germline values: CDR1 LGHDT, CDR2 YNNKEL (reference sequence). V lost 4 bases and J lost 1, with 14 bases in between.

The sequencing used peripheral blood, collected in a trial of Ad26.COV2.S vaccine versus placebo. This clonotype was sampled from a person between 18 and 65 years old who received the Ad26.COV2.S COVID-19 vaccine or a placebo. The chain links TRBV3-1 (or the pseudogene TRBV3-2) to TRBJ2-1; weak D call: TRBD2 (6 bases). The CDR3 reads CASSPPRGVSYNEQFF. The CDR3 DNA reads as TGTGCCAGCAGCCCCCCCCGCGGGGTGTCCTACAATGAGCAGTTCTTC.